Included here is one TCR beta chain sequence, with context. Its specificity is unknown. The CDR3 extends over 14 amino acids. V lost 2 bases, J lost 6 bases, and 10 bases lay in between. With a J-beta primer mix and a sample-barcoded 5' primer, a second PCR ran about 7 to 11 cycles. MiXCR, applied by TCRdb to the 5' RACE reads, yields one record per CDR3 protein. The sample shows some 1,500,000 distinct CDR3 sequences, approximately 39% of them seen only once. The data belong to a study of blood T cells in healthy people across ages. Study-wide results and limits: Whereas aged donors had fewer naive CD4+ cells, long-lived donors had more of them and higher diversity.

The draw of peripheral blood yielded approximately 10 milliliters from each donor. The clonotype comes from a woman aged 18 to 35 in good health. The sample taken for sequencing was blood. This sequence joins TRBV12-3 or TRBV12-4 and TRBJ1-4; D perhaps matches TRBD1 (5 bases). The CDR3 coding sequence is TGTGCCAGCAGTTTATTTCAGGGCGATGAAAAACTGTTTTTT. Translated, it gives CASSLFQGDEKLFF.